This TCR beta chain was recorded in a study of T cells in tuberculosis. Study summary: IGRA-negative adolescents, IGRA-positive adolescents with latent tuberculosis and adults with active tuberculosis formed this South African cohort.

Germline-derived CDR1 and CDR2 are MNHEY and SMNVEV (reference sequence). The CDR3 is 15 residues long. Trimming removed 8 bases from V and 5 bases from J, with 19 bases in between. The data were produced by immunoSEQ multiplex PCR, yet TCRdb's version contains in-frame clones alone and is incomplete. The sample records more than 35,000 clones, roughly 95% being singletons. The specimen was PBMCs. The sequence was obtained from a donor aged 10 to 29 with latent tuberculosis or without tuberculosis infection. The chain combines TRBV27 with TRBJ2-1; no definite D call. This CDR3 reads CASSPRVKSHNEQFF. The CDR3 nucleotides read TGTGCCAGCTCCCCTCGGGTAAAGTCACACAATGAGCAGTTCTTC.